The next 14 T cell receptor beta chains were all read from a single sample in a study of T-cell reconstitution after alpha-beta-depleted transplantation in children. Unique molecular identifiers were used in preparing the TCRbeta library. In TCRdb, the PCR reads were re-called with MiXCR into one record per CDR3 protein. The sample carries approximately 150,000 distinct CDR3 sequences, roughly 8.8% recorded once. The sequencing used PBMCs, mostly from graft donor cells, collected 180 days after TCRalphabeta/CD19-depleted stem cell transplant. These TCRs come from a female patient aged 2-10 years who had a stem cell transplant for congenital amegakaryocytic thrombocytopenia, so the T cells may come from the graft donor.

This clonotype was seen a few times. The rearrangement uses TRBV27 and TRBJ2-2; TRBD2 matches at 14 bases. The CDR3 extends over 15 amino acids. The V segment lost 6 bases and the J segment 7 bases; nucleotides outside the gene matches: 4. The germline CDR1 and CDR2 sequences are MNHEY and SMNVEV (reference sequence). The CDR3 loop reads CASSWTSGGLGELFF. The CDR3 bases are TGTGCCAGCAGCTGGACTAGCGGGGGGCTCGGGGAGCTGTTTTTT.

This clonotype was recorded many times. The rearrangement joins TRBV27 to TRBJ2-3, with D perhaps matching TRBD2 (5 bases). V dropped 6 bases and J dropped 1 base, with 8 bases sitting between them. The CDR3 has 13 amino acids. Germline values: CDR1 MNHEY, CDR2 SMNVEV (reference sequence). CDR3 loop: CASRDSGTDTQYF. CDR3 nucleotides: TGTGCCAGCAGGGATAGCGGCACAGATACGCAGTATTTT.

The table lists this clonotype with many counts. The chain couples TRBV5-1 to TRBJ2-5; 9 bases match TRBD2. Germline values: CDR1 SGHRS, CDR2 YFSETQ. The CDR3 loop spans 13 amino acids. The J segment lost 5 bases and the V segment lost 6 bases, leaving 5 bases of the junction unmatched. The CDR3 nucleotides read TGCGCCAGCAAAGCGGGGGGACGGGAGACCCAGTACTTC. It specifies CASKAGGRETQYF.

Concerning this clonotype itself: This may stem from a read error, because a much larger clone lies one nucleotide away. The chain combines TRBV29-1 with TRBJ1-2; TRBD1 agrees at 8 bases. This CDR3 is 15 amino acids long. V was clipped by 1 base and J by 5 bases; unmatched bases: 9. The V gene's germline CDR1 is SQVTM and CDR2 ANQGSEA. CDR3 sequence reads: CSVEALTGEEYGYTF. CDR3 coding DNA: TGCAGCGTTGAAGCTTTGACAGGGGAAGAGTATGGCTACACCTTC.

This sequence joins TRBV18 and TRBJ2-5, with D possibly being TRBD2 (6 bases). V was trimmed by 5 bases and J by 7 bases, leaving 14 bases between them. The CDR3 has 13 amino acids. Germline CDR1 is KGHSH and CDR2 is LQKENI. CDR3 amino acids: CASSSGLRGTQYF. CDR3 sequence (DNA): TGTGCCAGCTCAAGCGGACTACGAGGGACCCAGTACTTC. Combining the CDR3 with reference TRBV18 and TRBJ2-5 gives the whole variable domain NAGVMQNPRHLVRRRGQEARLRCSPMKGHSHVYWYRQLPEEGLKFMVYLQKENIIDESGMPKERFSAEFPKEGPSILRIQQVVRGDSAAYFCASSSGLRGTQYFGPGTRLLVL.

This clonotype showed up many times. V and J are TRBV6-1 and TRBJ2-3, with TRBD2 matching 9 bases. This CDR3 region has 14 residues. The ends lost 4 bases at V and 4 bases at J; junction bases unmatched: 3. Germline V CDR1 and CDR2: MNHNS, SASEGT. CDR3 nucleotide sequence: TGTGCCAGCAGTGCGGGACTAGCATCAGATACGCAGTATTTT. It is translated as CASSAGLASDTQYF.

This clonotype was recorded at least ten times. The chain uses TRBV12-3 or TRBV12-4 and TRBJ1-5; D gene ambiguous. The length of the CDR3 is 12 residues. Trimming took off 5 bases at V and 1 base at J, with 3 bases between the two ends. As DNA, the CDR3 is TGTGCCAGCAGTCGAAGCAATCAGCCCCAGCATTTT. Protein product: CASSRSNQPQHF.

This clonotype was found many times. This chain links TRBV4-1 with TRBJ2-2; maybe TRBD2 (6 bases). V lost 5 bases, J lost 7 bases, and 23 bases lay in between. This CDR3 region has 17 residues. CDR1 and CDR2 from the germline V gene are MGHRA and YSYEKL. CDR3 amino acids: CASSTYTRLDLGGELFF. CDR3 sequence (DNA): TGCGCCAGCAGCACCTATACCCGACTAGATTTGGGCGGGGAGCTGTTTTTT.

This clonotype was counted between two and nine times. The chain uses TRBV20-1 and TRBJ2-5, with no clear D. The germline V and J ends were trimmed by 0 bases and 1 base, with 12 bases remaining between them. Germline CDR1 and CDR2: DFQATT and SNEGSKA (reference sequence). The CDR3 spans 15 residues. The CDR3 region is CSAREWLPPQETQYF. The CDR3 DNA follows: TGCAGTGCTAGAGAGTGGCTCCCGCCCCAAGAGACCCAGTACTTC.

As to this clonotype: This may be a read error, as it is one base from a much larger clone. The V gene is TRBV6-2 or TRBV6-3, the J gene TRBJ2-1, with unresolved D. This CDR3 has 16 residues. CDR1 and CDR2 from the germline V gene are MNHEY and SVGEGT. CDR3 DNA: TGTTCCAGCAGTTATTGGTTTCTGAGCTCCTACAATGAGCAGTTCTTC. Translation gives CSSSYWFLSSYNEQFF.

The V and J genes are TRBV30 and TRBJ2-6; 7 positions match TRBD2. J was trimmed by 2 bases and V by 5 bases; bases with no gene match: 3. Germline V lookup: CDR1 GTSNPN, CDR2 SVGIG (reference sequence). The CDR3 length is 14 residues. As DNA, the CDR3 is TGTGCCTGGCGGGGAGGGGCTGGGGCCAACGTCCTGACTTTC. This encodes CAWRGGAGANVLTF.

In this sample, this clonotype turned up many times. This chain uses TRBV20-1 with TRBJ1-1, with D tentatively TRBD1 (6 bases). The CDR3 spans 15 residues. From germline, CDR1 is DFQATT and CDR2 SNEGSKA (reference sequence). V gave up 5 bases and J gave up 3 bases, with 19 bases separating them. The CDR3 coding sequence is TGCAGTGCTCCCAGGGGAGACCCAATCGACACTGAAGCTTTCTTT. Translation gives CSAPRGDPIDTEAFF.

This clonotype has more than one count but fewer than ten. The V gene is TRBV6-5, the J gene TRBJ1-3; TRBD1 might be the D (6 bases). CDR3 size: 17 residues. V gave up 6 bases and J gave up 3 bases, with 21 bases separating them. Germline-derived CDR1 and CDR2 are MNHEY and SVGAGI. CDR3 DNA sequence: TGTGCCAGCAGACCCCTGAGGGGGGGCGTGGATGGAAACACCATATATTTT. As protein: CASRPLRGGVDGNTIYF.

In this sample, this clonotype turned up many times. The CDR3 region is CASSTGRNTEAFF. The CDR3 nucleotides read TGTGCCAGCAGCACGGGCCGGAACACTGAAGCTTTCTTT. This rearrangement joins TRBV7-8 to TRBJ1-1; no clear D gene. The ends were cut back, 5 bases at V and 1 base at J, with 8 bases in the middle. This CDR3 region has 13 residues. CDR1 and CDR2 from the germline V gene are SGHVS and FQNEAQ.